One sample yielded the 5 T cell receptor beta chains listed below, sequenced in a study of T cells in Graves' hyperthyroidism and ophthalmopathy. The CDR3 regions of TCR beta were amplified from RNA transcripts. First-round RT-PCR with HTBI primers amplified the TCR CDR3 region. TCRdb processed the multiplex PCR reads anew with MiXCR; each CDR3 protein has one entry. The repertoire holds 300,000 to 450,000 distinct CDR3 sequences, with roughly 25% as singletons. Sequenced input: blood. The source of these receptors is a man aged 50 to 60 with Graves' hyperthyroidism.

The chain carries TRBV6-1 and TRBJ2-7; no definite D call. The CDR3 runs to 14 residues. Per germline, CDR1 MNHNS and CDR2 SASEGT. Between the trimmed V and J ends, which lost 7 bases and 0 bases, there was a span of 13 bases. CDR3 nucleotides: TGTGCCAGCAAGTTAAGCGCCTACTCCTACGAGCAGTACTTC. Translating gives CASKLSAYSYEQYF.

The J gene is TRBJ2-4, the V gene TRBV29-1; D uncertain. Trimming took 6 bases from V and 5 from J, leaving 11 bases between them. This CDR3 has 12 amino acids. CDR1 SQVTM and CDR2 ANQGSEA come from the germline V gene. CDR3 loop: CSVPETENIQYF. The CDR3 region has the DNA TGCAGCGTCCCCGAGACCGAAAACATTCAGTACTTC.

The V call is TRBV6-1, the J call TRBJ2-7; possibly TRBD1 for D (5 bases). Trimming stripped 4 bases from V and 6 bases from J, with 10 bases between. The CDR3 totals 12 residues. The germline V gene has CDR1 MNHNS and CDR2 SASEGT. The CDR3 reads CASSVSGFEQYF. CDR3 nucleotides: TGTGCCAGCAGTGTCTCAGGGTTCGAGCAGTACTTC.

V usage is TRBV28 and J usage is TRBJ2-5; TRBD2 matches at 9 bases. CDR1 is MDHEN, CDR2 SYDVKM, per germline. J lost 4 bases, V lost 2 bases, and 2 bases had no gene match. The CDR3 spans 14 residues. CDR3 nucleotide sequence: TGTGCCAGCAGTTTAGGCGGGAGGGCAGAGACCCAGTACTTC. It is translated as CASSLGGRAETQYF.

V gene TRBV11-3 combines with J gene TRBJ2-1; no reliable D call. V lost 5 bases, J lost 5 bases, and 7 bases lay in between. This CDR3 spans 12 amino acids. The V gene's germline CDR1 is SGHNT and CDR2 YENEEA. CDR3 residues: CASSPDHNEQFF. The CDR3 coding sequence is TGTGCCAGCAGCCCGGATCACAATGAGCAGTTCTTC. Full variable domain (remainder filled in from reference TRBV11-3 and TRBJ2-1): EAGVVQSPRYKIIEKKQPVAFWCNPISGHNTLYWYLQNLGQGPELLIRYENEEAVDDSQLPKDRFSAERLKGVDSTLKIQPAELGDSAVYLCASSPDHNEQFFGPGTRLTVL.